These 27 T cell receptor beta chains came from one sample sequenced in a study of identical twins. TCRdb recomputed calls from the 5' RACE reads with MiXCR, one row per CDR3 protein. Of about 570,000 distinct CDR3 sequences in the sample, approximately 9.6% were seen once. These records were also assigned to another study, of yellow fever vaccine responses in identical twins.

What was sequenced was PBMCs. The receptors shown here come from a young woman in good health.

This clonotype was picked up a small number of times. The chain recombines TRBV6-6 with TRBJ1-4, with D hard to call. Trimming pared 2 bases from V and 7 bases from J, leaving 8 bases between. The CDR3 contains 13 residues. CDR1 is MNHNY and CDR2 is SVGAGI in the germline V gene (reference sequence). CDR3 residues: CASSYRAGEKLFF. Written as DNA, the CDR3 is TGTGCCAGCAGTTACAGGGCGGGTGAAAAACTGTTTTTT.

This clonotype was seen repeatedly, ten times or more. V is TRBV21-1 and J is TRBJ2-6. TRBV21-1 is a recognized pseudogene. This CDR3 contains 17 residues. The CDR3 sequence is CASSKGDKNSGANVLTF. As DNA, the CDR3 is TGTGCCAGCAGCAAAGGTGACAAGAACTCTGGGGCCAACGTCCTGACTTTC.

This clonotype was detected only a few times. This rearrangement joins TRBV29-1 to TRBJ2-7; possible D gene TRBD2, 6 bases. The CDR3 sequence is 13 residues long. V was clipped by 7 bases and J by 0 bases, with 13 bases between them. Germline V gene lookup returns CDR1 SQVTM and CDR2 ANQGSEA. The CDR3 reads CSARDFVSYEQYF. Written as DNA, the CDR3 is TGCAGCGCCAGGGACTTCGTCTCCTACGAGCAGTACTTC.

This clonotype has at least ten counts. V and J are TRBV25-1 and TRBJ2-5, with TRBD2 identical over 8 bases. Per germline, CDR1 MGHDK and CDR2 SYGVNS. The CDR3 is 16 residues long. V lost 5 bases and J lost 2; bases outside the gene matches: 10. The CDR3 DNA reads TGTGCCAGCAGTACCACTAGACTAGCGCAACAAGAGACCCAGTACTTC. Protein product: CASSTTRLAQQETQYF. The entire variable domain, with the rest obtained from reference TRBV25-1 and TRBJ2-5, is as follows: EADIYQTPRYLVIGTGKKITLECSQTMGHDKMYWYQQDPGMELHLIHYSYGVNSTEKGDLSSESTVSRIRTEHFPLTLESARPSHTSQYLCASSTTRLAQQETQYFGPGTRLLVL.

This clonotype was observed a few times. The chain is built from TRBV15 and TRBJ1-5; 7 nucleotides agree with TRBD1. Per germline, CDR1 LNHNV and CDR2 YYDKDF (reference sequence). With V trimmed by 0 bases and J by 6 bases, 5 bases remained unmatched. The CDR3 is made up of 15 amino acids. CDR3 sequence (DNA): TGTGCCACCAGCAGAGAAGGGGGCTCGAGTCAGCCCCAGCATTTT. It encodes CATSREGGSSQPQHF. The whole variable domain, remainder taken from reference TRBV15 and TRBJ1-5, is DAMVIQNPRYQVTQFGKPVTLSCSQTLNHNVMYWYQQKSSQAPKLLFHYYDKDFNNEADTPDNFQSRRPNTSFCFLDIRSPGLGDTAMYLCATSREGGSSQPQHFGDGTRLSIL.

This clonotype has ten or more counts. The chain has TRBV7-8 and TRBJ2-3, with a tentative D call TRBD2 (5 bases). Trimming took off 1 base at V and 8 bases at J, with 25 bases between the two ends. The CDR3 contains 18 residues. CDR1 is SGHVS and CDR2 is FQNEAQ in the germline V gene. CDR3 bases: TGTGCCAGCAGCTTAGGGGCGGCTAGCCTGCTAAGGTCGTTTACGCAGTATTTT. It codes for CASSLGAASLLRSFTQYF.

CDR3 sequence (DNA): TGCAGTGCTAGACAGACTAGCGGGGTTCGTGAGACCCAGTACTTC. Translated, it gives CSARQTSGVRETQYF. The chain joins TRBV20-1 to TRBJ2-5, with 11 bases lining up with TRBD2. The CDR3 is made up of 15 amino acids. Germline values: CDR1 DFQATT, CDR2 SNEGSKA (reference sequence). Losses at the gene ends were 2 bases for V and 5 bases for J; bases not matched to a gene: 7.

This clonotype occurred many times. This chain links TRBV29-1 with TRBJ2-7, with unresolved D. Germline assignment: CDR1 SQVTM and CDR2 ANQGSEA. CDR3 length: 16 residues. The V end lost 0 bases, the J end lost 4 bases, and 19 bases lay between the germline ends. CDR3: CSVEDWQTSQKYEQYF. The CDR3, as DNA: TGCAGCGTTGAAGATTGGCAGACCTCACAAAAGTACGAGCAGTACTTC.

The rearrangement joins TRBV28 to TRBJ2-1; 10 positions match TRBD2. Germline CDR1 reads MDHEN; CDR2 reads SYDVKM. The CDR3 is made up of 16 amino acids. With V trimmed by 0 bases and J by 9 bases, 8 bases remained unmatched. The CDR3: CASSLWSSGSVSEQFF. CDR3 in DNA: TGTGCCAGCAGTTTATGGTCTAGCGGGAGTGTCAGTGAGCAGTTCTTC. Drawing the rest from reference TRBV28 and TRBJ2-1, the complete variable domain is DVKVTQSSRYLVKRTGEKVFLECVQDMDHENMFWYRQDPGLGLRLIYFSYDVKMKEKGDIPEGYSVSREKKERFSLILESASTNQTSMYLCASSLWSSGSVSEQFFGPGTRLTVL.

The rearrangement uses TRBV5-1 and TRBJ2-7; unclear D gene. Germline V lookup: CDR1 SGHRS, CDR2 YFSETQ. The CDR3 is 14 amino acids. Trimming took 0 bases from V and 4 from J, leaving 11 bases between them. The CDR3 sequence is CASSLAGSMYEQYF. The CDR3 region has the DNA TGCGCCAGCAGCTTGGCCGGCTCAATGTACGAGCAGTACTTC.

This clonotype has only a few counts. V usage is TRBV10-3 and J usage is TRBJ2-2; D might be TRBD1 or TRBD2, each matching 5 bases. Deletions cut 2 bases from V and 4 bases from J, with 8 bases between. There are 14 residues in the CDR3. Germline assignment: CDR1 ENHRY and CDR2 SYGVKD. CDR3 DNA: TGTGCCATCAGTGAGCTGGGGGTCACCGGGGAGCTGTTTTTT. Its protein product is CAISELGVTGELFF.

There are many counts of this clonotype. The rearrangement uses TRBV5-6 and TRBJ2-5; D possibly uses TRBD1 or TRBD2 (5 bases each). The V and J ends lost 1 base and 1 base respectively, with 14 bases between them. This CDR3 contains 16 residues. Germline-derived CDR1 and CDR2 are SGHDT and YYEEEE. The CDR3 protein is CASSLYAQGPQETQYF. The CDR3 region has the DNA TGTGCCAGCAGCTTGTACGCCCAGGGACCCCAAGAGACCCAGTACTTC.

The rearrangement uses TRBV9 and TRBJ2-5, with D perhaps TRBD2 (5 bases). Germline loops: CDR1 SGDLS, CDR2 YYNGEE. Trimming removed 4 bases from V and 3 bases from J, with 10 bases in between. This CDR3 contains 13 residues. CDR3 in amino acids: CASSRGLKETQYF. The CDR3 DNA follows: TGTGCCAGCAGCCGGGGTCTGAAAGAGACCCAGTACTTC.

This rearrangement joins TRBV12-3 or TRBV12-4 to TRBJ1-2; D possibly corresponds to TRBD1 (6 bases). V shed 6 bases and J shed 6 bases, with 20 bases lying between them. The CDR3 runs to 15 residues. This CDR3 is CASSKSTGRRNGYTF. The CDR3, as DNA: TGTGCCAGCAGCAAAAGCACAGGGAGAAGGAATGGCTACACCTTC.

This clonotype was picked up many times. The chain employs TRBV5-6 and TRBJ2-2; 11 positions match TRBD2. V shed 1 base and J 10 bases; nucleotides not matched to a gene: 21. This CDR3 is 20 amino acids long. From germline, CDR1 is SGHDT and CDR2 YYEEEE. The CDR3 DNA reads TGTGCCAGCAGCTTGTTTGGAGTTATTACTAGCGGGAGTTTGCCTTTGGAGCTGTTTTTT. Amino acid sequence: CASSLFGVITSGSLPLELFF.

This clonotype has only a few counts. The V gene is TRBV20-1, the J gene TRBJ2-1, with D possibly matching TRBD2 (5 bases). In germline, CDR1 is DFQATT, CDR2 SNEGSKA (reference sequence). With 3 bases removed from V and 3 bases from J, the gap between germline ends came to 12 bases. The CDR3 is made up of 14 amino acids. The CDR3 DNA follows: TGCAGTGCTAGCAGAGGGATGGGCTACAATGAGCAGTTCTTC. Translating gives CSASRGMGYNEQFF.

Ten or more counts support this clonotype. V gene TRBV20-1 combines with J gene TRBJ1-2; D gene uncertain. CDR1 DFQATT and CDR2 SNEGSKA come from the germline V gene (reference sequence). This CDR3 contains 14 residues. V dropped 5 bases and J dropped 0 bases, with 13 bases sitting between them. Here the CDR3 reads CSASSMSANYGYTF. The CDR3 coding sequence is TGCAGTGCTTCATCTATGTCTGCTAACTATGGCTACACCTTC.

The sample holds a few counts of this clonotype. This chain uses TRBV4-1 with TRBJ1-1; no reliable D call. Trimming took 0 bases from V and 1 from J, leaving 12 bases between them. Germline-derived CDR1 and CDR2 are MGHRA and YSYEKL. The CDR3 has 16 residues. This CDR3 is CASSQESALSNTEAFF. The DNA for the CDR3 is TGCGCCAGCAGCCAAGAATCGGCACTTTCGAACACTGAAGCTTTCTTT.

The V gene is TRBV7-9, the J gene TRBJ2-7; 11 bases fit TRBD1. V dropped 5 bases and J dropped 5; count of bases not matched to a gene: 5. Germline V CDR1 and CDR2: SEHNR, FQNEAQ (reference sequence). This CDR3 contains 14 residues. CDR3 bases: TGTGCCAGCAGCAAGGACAGGGGGCAAAACGAGCAGTACTTC. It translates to CASSKDRGQNEQYF.

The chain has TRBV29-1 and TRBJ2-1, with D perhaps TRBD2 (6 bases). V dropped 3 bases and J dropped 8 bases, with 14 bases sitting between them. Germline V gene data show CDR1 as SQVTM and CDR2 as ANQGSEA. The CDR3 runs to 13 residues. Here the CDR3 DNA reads TGCAGCGTTGACGGATACACGGGGGATGAGCAGTTCTTC. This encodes CSVDGYTGDEQFF.

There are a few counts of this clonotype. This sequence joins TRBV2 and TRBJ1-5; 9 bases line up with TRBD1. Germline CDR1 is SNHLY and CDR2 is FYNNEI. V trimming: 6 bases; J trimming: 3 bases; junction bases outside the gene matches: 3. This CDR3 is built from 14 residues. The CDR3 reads CASSGQGINQPQHF. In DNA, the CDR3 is TGTGCCAGCAGCGGACAGGGGATCAATCAGCCCCAGCATTTT.

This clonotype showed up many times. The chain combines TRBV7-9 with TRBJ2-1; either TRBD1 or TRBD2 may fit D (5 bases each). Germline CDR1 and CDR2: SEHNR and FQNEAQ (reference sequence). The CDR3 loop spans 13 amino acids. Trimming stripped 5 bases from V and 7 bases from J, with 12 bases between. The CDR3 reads CASSTPGRNEQFF. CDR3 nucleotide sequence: TGTGCCAGCAGCACCCCGGGACGGAATGAGCAGTTCTTC.

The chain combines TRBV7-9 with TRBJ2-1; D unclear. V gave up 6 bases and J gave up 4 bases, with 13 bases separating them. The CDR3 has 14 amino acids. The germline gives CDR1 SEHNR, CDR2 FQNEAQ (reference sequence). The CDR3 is CASSPPVTYNEQFF. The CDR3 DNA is TGTGCCAGCAGTCCCCCGGTAACGTACAATGAGCAGTTCTTC.

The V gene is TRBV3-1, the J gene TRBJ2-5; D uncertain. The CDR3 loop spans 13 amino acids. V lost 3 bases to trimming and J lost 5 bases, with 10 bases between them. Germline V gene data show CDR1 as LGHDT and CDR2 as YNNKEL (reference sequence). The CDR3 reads CASSHGGRETQYF. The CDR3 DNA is TGTGCCAGCAGCCATGGTGGGCGCGAGACCCAGTACTTC.

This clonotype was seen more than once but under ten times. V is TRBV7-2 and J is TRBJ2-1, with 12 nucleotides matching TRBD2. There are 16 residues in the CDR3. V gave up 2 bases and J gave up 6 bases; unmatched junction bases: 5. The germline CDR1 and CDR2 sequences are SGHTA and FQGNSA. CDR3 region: CASSLWTSGKSNEQFF. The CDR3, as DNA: TGTGCCAGCAGCTTATGGACTAGCGGGAAGAGCAATGAGCAGTTCTTC.

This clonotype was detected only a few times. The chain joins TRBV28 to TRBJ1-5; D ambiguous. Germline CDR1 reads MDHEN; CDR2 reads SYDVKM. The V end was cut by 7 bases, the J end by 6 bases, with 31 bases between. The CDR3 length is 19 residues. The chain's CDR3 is CASTPPPSGRTYWVQPQHF. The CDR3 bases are TGTGCCAGCACCCCTCCCCCGTCAGGACGGACGTATTGGGTTCAGCCCCAGCATTTT.

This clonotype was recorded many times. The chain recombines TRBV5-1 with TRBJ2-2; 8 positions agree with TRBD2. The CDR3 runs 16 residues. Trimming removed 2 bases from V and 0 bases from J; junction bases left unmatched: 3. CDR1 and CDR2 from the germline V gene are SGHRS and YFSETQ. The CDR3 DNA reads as TGCGCCAGCAGCTTAGGAGCGGGGGCGAACACCGGGGAGCTGTTTTTT. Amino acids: CASSLGAGANTGELFF.